These 30 T cell receptor beta chains came from one sample sequenced in a study of CD8+ T cells in alopecia areata listed by TCRdb under 2018. The intended sense of this specimen's time point label: baseline before oral tofacitinib. The library was prepared using the immunoSEQ multiplex PCR assay. For TCR sequencing, RNA was extracted from every sample and reverse transcribed into cDNA to serve as template. The clones in this table, taken by TCRdb from immuneACCESS, are in-frame only. Not every clone is retained; where verified, under half of the shortfall comes from an unresolved V gene, and the cause of the rest is unknown. The sample contains a few hundred thousand clones, under 80% of them found a single time. Around 1.2% of the sample rests with the top ten. The specimen was CD4+ T cells sorted from blood, collected at week 0. Receptors originate from a human donor with alopecia areata.

The V and J genes are TRBV7-2 and TRBJ1-1, with unresolved D. Germline CDR1 SGHTA, CDR2 FQGNSA. This CDR3 is 14 amino acids long. V lost 3 bases and J 5 bases, leaving 13 bases between the germline ends. This chain's CDR3 is CASSFSGRRTEAFF. CDR3 sequence (DNA): TGTGCCAGCAGCTTCAGCGGGAGGAGGACTGAAGCTTTCTTT.

This clone has a handful of counts. The rearrangement uses TRBV5-4 and TRBJ2-3, with TRBD2 identical over 8 bases. The CDR3 totals 17 residues. Germline V gives CDR1 SGHNT, CDR2 YYREEE (reference sequence). V was clipped by 6 bases and J by 0 bases; unmatched bases: 12. This CDR3 is CASTRGGVGSSTDTQYF. The CDR3 nucleotides read TGTGCCAGCACCCGGGGGGGAGTCGGTTCTAGCACAGATACGCAGTATTTT.

This clone has a handful of counts. The gene calls are TRBV29-1 and TRBJ2-5; D remains unclear. V was trimmed by 5 bases and J by 5 bases, leaving 9 bases between them. This CDR3 contains 11 residues. Germline V gene lookup returns CDR1 SQVTM and CDR2 ANQGSEA. The CDR3 DNA sequence: TGCAGCGTTCGGAGTACGGAGACCCAGTACTTC. Its translation: CSVRSTETQYF.

This chain joins TRBV4-1 and TRBJ2-5; D possibly corresponds to TRBD1 (5 bases). The CDR3 extends over 14 amino acids. The V gene's germline CDR1 is MGHRA and CDR2 YSYEKL. With 1 base removed from V and 4 bases from J, the gap between germline ends came to 10 bases. The DNA for the CDR3 is TGCGCCAGCAGCCAAGGGCAGGGTAGAGAGACCCAGTACTTC. Translated: CASSQGQGRETQYF.

About this clone itself: The junction and the germline gene differ at one end; a read error may be behind it. The chain joins TRBV7-7 to TRBJ2-2; 7 positions match TRBD1. The CDR3 has 13 residues. The germline V gene encodes CDR1 SSHAT and CDR2 FNYEAQ (reference sequence). CDR3 sequence (DNA): TGTGCTAGCAGTAACAGGGGAATCGGGGAGCTGTTTTTT. This encodes CASSNRGIGELFF.

This clone came up many times. The genes are TRBV2 and TRBJ1-5, with 10 bases lining up with TRBD1. From germline, CDR1 is SNHLY and CDR2 FYNNEI. The CDR3 is 12 residues long. Losses at the gene ends were 8 bases for V and 7 bases for J; bases not matched to a gene: 2. The CDR3 nucleotides read TGTGCCAGCTGGGACAGGGGCCAGCCCCAGCATTTT. Protein: CASWDRGQPQHF.

The J gene is TRBJ2-2, the V gene TRBV30; D not resolved. The CDR3 is made up of 14 amino acids. Germline V gives CDR1 GTSNPN, CDR2 SVGIG (reference sequence). Trimming removed 2 bases from V and 2 bases from J, with 9 bases in between. The CDR3 is CAWSRRSNTGELFF. The CDR3 region has the DNA TGTGCCTGGAGTAGGCGCTCTAACACCGGGGAGCTGTTTTTT.

This chain connects TRBV30 to TRBJ1-4; 9 nucleotides line up with TRBD1. Trimming at V came to 0 bases and at J to 8 bases, leaving 7 bases not matched to a gene. Germline-derived CDR1 and CDR2 are GTSNPN and SVGIG (reference sequence). The CDR3 is made up of 15 amino acids. The CDR3 sequence: CAWSVSGQGNEKLFF. The CDR3 bases are TGTGCCTGGAGTGTAAGCGGACAGGGGAACGAAAAACTGTTTTTT. The variable domain in full, completed from reference TRBV30 and TRBJ1-4, reads SQTIHQWPATLVQPVGSPLSLECTVEGTSNPNLYWYRQAAGRGLQLLFYSVGIGQISSEVPQNLSASRPQDRQFILSSKKLLLSDSGFYLCAWSVSGQGNEKLFFGSGTQLSVL.

The rearrangement joins TRBV7-2 to TRBJ1-2; a possible D gene is TRBD1 (5 bases). Trimming removed 5 bases at V and 3 bases at J, with 16 bases between. This CDR3 spans 15 amino acids. CDR1 is SGHTA, CDR2 FQGNSA, per germline. CDR3 nucleotide sequence: TGTGCCAGCAGCCCCGGGACCGCCGTAGACTATGGCTACACCTTC. Encoded protein: CASSPGTAVDYGYTF.

A few counts support this clone. The genes are TRBV18 and TRBJ2-1; a possible D gene is TRBD2 (5 bases). The V gene's germline CDR1 is KGHSH and CDR2 LQKENI. Deletions cut 2 bases from V and 9 bases from J, with 14 bases between. The CDR3 is 14 amino acids. The CDR3 protein is CASSPGSSPREQFF. The CDR3 DNA reads TGTGCCAGCTCACCAGGTTCTAGCCCGCGTGAGCAGTTCTTC.

V is TRBV4-1 and J is TRBJ1-2; D not certain. Trimming shortened V by 4 bases and J by 6 bases, and 12 bases separated the two germline ends. The CDR3 is 13 amino acids. Germline V lookup: CDR1 MGHRA, CDR2 YSYEKL. The chain's CDR3 is CASSPSYPHGYTF. The CDR3 DNA reads TGCGCCAGCAGCCCCTCCTACCCCCATGGCTACACCTTC.

This clone was counted only a few times. The chain employs TRBV2 and TRBJ2-7, with no clear D. Germline assignment: CDR1 SNHLY and CDR2 FYNNEI. This CDR3 has 13 amino acids. V lost 6 bases and J 3 bases, leaving 12 bases between the germline ends. CDR3 coding DNA: TGTGCCAGCAGAAACGGCGAGAACTACGAGCAGTACTTC. It yields the protein CASRNGENYEQYF.

The CDR3 protein is CSYSTANNQPQHF. For the CDR3, the DNA is TGCAGCTACTCAACAGCTAACAATCAGCCCCAGCATTTT. This chain connects TRBV29-1 to TRBJ1-5, with D unclear. Germline V gene lookup returns CDR1 SQVTM and CDR2 ANQGSEA. This CDR3 contains 13 residues. Trimming stripped 8 bases from V and 3 bases from J, with 14 bases between.

The chain uses TRBV29-1 and TRBJ1-2, with a weak D call TRBD1 (5 bases). Trimming stripped 6 bases from V and 8 bases from J, with 16 bases between. Germline CDR1 and CDR2: SQVTM and ANQGSEA. CDR3 length: 12 residues. The CDR3 nucleotides are TGCAGCGTCTATCAGGGAGCTGAGGGCTACACCTTC. It yields the protein CSVYQGAEGYTF.

The chain couples TRBV29-1 to TRBJ2-1; TRBD2 matches 13 bases. V was clipped by 6 bases and J by 8 bases; unmatched bases: 7. The CDR3 contains 14 residues. The germline CDR1 and CDR2 sequences are SQVTM and ANQGSEA. This CDR3 is CSVWFGLAGDEQFF. For the CDR3, the DNA is TGCAGCGTCTGGTTCGGACTAGCGGGAGATGAGCAGTTCTTC.

This clone was detected only a few times. V gene TRBV10-3 combines with J gene TRBJ2-5; 8 bases fit TRBD2. This CDR3 region has 17 residues. The germline V gene has CDR1 ENHRY and CDR2 SYGVKD. V shed 6 bases and J 4 bases; nucleotides not matched to a gene: 16. The CDR3 spells CAISPAERGREGETQYF. The CDR3 DNA reads as TGTGCCATCAGCCCCGCGGAACGGGGCCGGGAGGGAGAGACCCAGTACTTC.

The chain uses TRBV19 and TRBJ1-1; no clear D. This CDR3 is built from 11 residues. Trimming stripped 9 bases from V and 7 bases from J, with 12 bases between. Germline V CDR1 and CDR2: LNHDA, SQIVND (reference sequence). CDR3 in amino acids: CASIRSGEAFF. In DNA form, the CDR3 reads TGTGCCAGCATCCGTTCAGGTGAAGCTTTCTTT.

The chain joins TRBV25-1 to TRBJ2-1; no clear D gene. CDR3 size: 14 residues. The V end lost 0 bases, the J end lost 7 bases, and 10 bases lay between the germline ends. CDR1 is MGHDK and CDR2 is SYGVNS in the germline V gene. DNA for the CDR3: TGTGCCAGCAGTGAATATACCGCCCCGAATGAGCAGTTCTTC. This gives the protein CASSEYTAPNEQFF.

The rearrangement links TRBV2 to TRBJ1-2; D uncertain. Germline V CDR1 and CDR2: SNHLY, FYNNEI. The CDR3 length is 12 residues. V was shortened by 3 bases and J by 7 bases, with 9 bases between the two germline ends. The CDR3 coding sequence is TGTGCCAGCAGTGATTCCCGGGGTGGCTACACCTTC. Its protein product is CASSDSRGGYTF.

In its sample, this clone was seen a few times. The chain combines TRBV30 with TRBJ1-1; D is undetermined. Deletions cut 1 base from V and 1 base from J, with 10 bases between. Germline V CDR1 and CDR2: GTSNPN, SVGIG (reference sequence). The CDR3 is made up of 14 amino acids. In DNA form, the CDR3 reads TGTGCCTGGAGTGCCCGGACGACGAACACTGAAGCTTTCTTT. This codes for CAWSARTTNTEAFF.

The J gene is TRBJ2-7, the V gene TRBV5-1; 9 nucleotides align to TRBD1. Per germline, CDR1 SGHRS and CDR2 YFSETQ. The CDR3 totals 14 residues. Trimming took 4 bases from V and 3 from J; bases not matched to a gene: 5. This chain's CDR3 is CASSTGTGNYEQYF. The CDR3, as DNA: TGCGCCAGCAGCACCGGGACAGGGAACTACGAGCAGTACTTC.

The V gene is TRBV2, the J gene TRBJ2-5, with 8 positions matching TRBD1. Gene TRBJ2-7 matches the end of the DNA better, so the J call may be wrong. This CDR3 spans 12 amino acids. CDR1 and CDR2 (germline): SNHLY, FYNNEI. The CDR3 DNA sequence: TGTGCCAGCAGTCCTACAGGGGGCGAGCAGTACTTC. This codes for CASSPTGGEQYF.

The rearrangement joins TRBV29-1 to TRBJ1-2; TRBD1 might be the D (5 bases). The CDR3 is made up of 13 amino acids. V was cut by 4 bases and J by 0 bases, with 9 bases left in between. Per the germline V gene, CDR1 is SQVTM and CDR2 is ANQGSEA. CDR3 amino acids: CSVAGLTNYGYTF. CDR3 DNA sequence: TGCAGCGTTGCAGGGTTGACTAACTATGGCTACACCTTC.

The genes are TRBV4-1 and TRBJ2-7; TRBD1 is a possible D gene (6 bases). There are 14 residues in the CDR3. V lost 3 bases and J lost 6, with 15 bases in between. Germline V lookup: CDR1 MGHRA, CDR2 YSYEKL. The CDR3 DNA sequence: TGCGCCAGCAGCCAGCAAAGGACAGCCCTCGAGCAGTACTTC. Translating gives CASSQQRTALEQYF.

V usage is TRBV5-1 and J usage is TRBJ2-3; TRBD2 matches 8 bases. CDR1 and CDR2 (germline): SGHRS, YFSETQ. The junction had 5 bases not matched to a gene; V was cut back by 0 bases and J by 2 bases. The CDR3 is 16 amino acids. CDR3: CASSLDGGGTTDTQYF. For the CDR3, the DNA is TGCGCCAGCAGCTTGGATGGCGGGGGGACCACAGATACGCAGTATTTT.

J is TRBJ2-5 and V is TRBV6-5, with 9 bases lining up with TRBD2. The ends lost 6 bases at V and 12 bases at J; junction bases unmatched: 5. The CDR3 consists of 11 residues. Looked up from germline, CDR1 is MNHEY and CDR2 is SVGAGI. As DNA, the CDR3 is TGTGCCAGCAGCCAGGGACTAGCTAAGTACTTC. Translation: CASSQGLAKYF.

The sample holds a few counts of this clone. This rearrangement joins TRBV30 to TRBJ1-1; D possibly corresponds to TRBD1 (5 bases). This CDR3 spans 13 amino acids. Germline CDR1 reads GTSNPN; CDR2 reads SVGIG (reference sequence). Trimming left V 2 bases short and J 7 bases short, with 14 bases between. CDR3 DNA sequence: TGTGCCTGGAGTCCCCGGATCGGGGGTGAAGCTTTCTTT. The encoded protein is CAWSPRIGGEAFF.

This clone was counted only a few times. The chain combines TRBV25-1 with TRBJ1-6; possible D gene TRBD1, 5 bases. The CDR3 has 15 residues. Germline loops: CDR1 MGHDK, CDR2 SYGVNS. V lost 2 bases and J lost 7, with 12 bases in between. In DNA form, the CDR3 reads TGTGCCAGCAGTGAAATTGAAGGGGCCAATTCACCCCTCCACTTT. This translates into CASSEIEGANSPLHF.

The table lists this clone with a count of one. V usage is TRBV5-6 and J usage is TRBJ2-7; D may be TRBD2 (5 bases). CDR1 and CDR2 (germline): SGHDT, YYEEEE. Trimming left V 0 bases short and J 6 bases short, with 19 bases between. This CDR3 has 16 amino acids. The CDR3 DNA sequence: TGTGCCAGCAGCTTGGCCGTGGGTACAGCCACTAGCGAGCAGTACTTC. As protein: CASSLAVGTATSEQYF.

In this sample, this clone turned up a few times. This rearrangement joins TRBV30 to TRBJ1-5; D remains ambiguous. Trimming took off 2 bases at V and 0 bases at J, with 11 bases between the two ends. Germline-derived CDR1 and CDR2 are GTSNPN and SVGIG (reference sequence). The length of the CDR3 is 15 residues. In nucleotides, the CDR3 is TGTGCCTGGAGTCCTAGGTGGGATAGCAATCAGCCCCAGCATTTT. This sequence encodes CAWSPRWDSNQPQHF. Complete variable domain (other parts from reference TRBV30 and TRBJ1-5): SQTIHQWPATLVQPVGSPLSLECTVEGTSNPNLYWYRQAAGRGLQLLFYSVGIGQISSEVPQNLSASRPQDRQFILSSKKLLLSDSGFYLCAWSPRWDSNQPQHFGDGTRLSIL.